The clone carrying this TCR beta chain was observed at least ten times. Its matching antigen is unknown. From germline, CDR1 is SGHKS and CDR2 YYEKEE (reference sequence). This CDR3 has 14 amino acids. Trimming shortened V by 4 bases and J by 3 bases, and 11 bases separated the two germline ends. This record comes from a study of T cells in Graves' hyperthyroidism and ophthalmopathy. RNA transcripts yielded amplified TCR beta CDR3 regions. The primer set for the first-round RT-PCR of the TCR CDR3 was HTBI. TCRdb reanalysed the multiplex PCR reads using MiXCR and keeps one entry per CDR3 protein. The table has around 350,000 distinct CDR3 sequences, about a fifth seen once. Overall study results and limits: Ophthalmopathy got predicted by the model a median about 6.7 months before its onset. Ophthalmopathy was distinguished from stable hyperthyroidism by 13 V-J signatures.

Patients aged 18 to 65 with hyperthyroidism were newly diagnosed, with duration under 2 months. More than 9.5 ml fresh peripheral blood yielded the PBMCs. J is TRBJ1-5 and V is TRBV5-5, with D hard to call. Sample: blood. The clonotype comes from a woman between 18 and 30 years old with Graves' hyperthyroidism. The CDR3 coding sequence is TGTGCCAGCAGCCCGATCCCAGTCAATCAGCCCCAGCATTTT. Protein sequence: CASSPIPVNQPQHF.